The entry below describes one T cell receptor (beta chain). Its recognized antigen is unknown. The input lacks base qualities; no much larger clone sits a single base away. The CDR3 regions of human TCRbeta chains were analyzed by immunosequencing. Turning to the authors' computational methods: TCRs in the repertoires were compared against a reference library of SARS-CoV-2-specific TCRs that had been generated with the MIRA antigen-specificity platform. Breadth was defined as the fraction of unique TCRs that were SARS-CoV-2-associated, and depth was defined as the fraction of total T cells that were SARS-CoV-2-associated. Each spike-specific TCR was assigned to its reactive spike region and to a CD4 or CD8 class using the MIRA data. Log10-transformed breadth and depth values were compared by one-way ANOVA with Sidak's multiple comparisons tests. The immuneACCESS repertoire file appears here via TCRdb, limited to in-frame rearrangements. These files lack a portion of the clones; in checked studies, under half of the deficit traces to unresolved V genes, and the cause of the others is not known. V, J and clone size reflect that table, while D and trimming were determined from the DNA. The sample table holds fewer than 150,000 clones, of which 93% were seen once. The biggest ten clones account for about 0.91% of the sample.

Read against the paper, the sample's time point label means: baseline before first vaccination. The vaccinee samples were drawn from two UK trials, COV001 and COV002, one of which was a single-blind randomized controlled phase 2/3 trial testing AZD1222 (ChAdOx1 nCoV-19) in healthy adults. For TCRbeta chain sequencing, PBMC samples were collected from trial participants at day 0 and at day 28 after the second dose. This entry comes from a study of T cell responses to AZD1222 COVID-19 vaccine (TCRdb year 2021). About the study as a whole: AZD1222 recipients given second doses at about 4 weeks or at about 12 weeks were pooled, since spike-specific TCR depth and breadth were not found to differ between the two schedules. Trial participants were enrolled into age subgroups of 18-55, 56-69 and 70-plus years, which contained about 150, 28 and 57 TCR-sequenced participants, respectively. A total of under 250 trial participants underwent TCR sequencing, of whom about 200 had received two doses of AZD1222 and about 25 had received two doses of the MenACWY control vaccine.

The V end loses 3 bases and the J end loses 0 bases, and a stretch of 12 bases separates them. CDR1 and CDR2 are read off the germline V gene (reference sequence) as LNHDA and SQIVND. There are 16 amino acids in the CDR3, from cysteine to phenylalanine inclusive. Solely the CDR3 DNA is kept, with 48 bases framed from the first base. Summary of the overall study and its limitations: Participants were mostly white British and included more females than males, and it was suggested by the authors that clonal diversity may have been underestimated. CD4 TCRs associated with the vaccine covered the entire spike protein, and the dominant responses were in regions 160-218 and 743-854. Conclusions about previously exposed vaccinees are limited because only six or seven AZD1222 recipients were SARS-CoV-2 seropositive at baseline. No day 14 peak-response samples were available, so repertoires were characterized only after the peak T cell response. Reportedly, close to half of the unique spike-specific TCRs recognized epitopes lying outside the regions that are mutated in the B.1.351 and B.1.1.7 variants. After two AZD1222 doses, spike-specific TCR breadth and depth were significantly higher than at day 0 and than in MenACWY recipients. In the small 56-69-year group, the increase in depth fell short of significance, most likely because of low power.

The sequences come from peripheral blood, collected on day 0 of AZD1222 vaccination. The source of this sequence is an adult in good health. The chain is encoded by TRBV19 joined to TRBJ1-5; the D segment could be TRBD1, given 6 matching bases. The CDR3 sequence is CASSMDRRYSNQPQHF. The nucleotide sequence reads TGTGCCAGTAGTATGGACAGACGTTATAGCAATCAGCCCCAGCATTTT.